This entry describes one TCR beta chain. Its antigen is currently unknown. The sample belongs to a study of T cell repertoires in cytomegalovirus infection. Study-wide background: Well-studied HLA-B-restricted epitopes and recently identified HLA-C-restricted epitopes of CMV were both used in the study. Matching HLA type and CMV infection were both indicated by public TCR beta signatures. Overall study findings and caveats: The response measured ex vivo was dominated by TCR beta clonotypes (HLA-C-restricted and CMV-specific). Pooled public TCR beta family frequency picked out CMV carriers with the relevant HLA.

TCRdb reprocessed the reads via MiXCR and lists one record per CDR3 protein. The sample has about 830,000 distinct CDR3 sequences, about 31% seen once. Germline V gene lookup returns CDR1 MDHEN and CDR2 SYDVKM. Germline trimming cut 7 bases from V and 0 bases from J; bases unmatched to any gene: 5. This CDR3 is built from 14 residues. The TCR originated in a human donor in good health (CMV status not recorded). Some clones in this sample may be carry-over from other donors' samples. The chain combines TRBV28 with TRBJ1-1; TRBD1 matches 7 bases. The source was cultured CD8+ T cells from PBMCs, collected from culture after CMV antigen stimulation. The CDR3 here is CASTTTGLNTEAFF. CDR3 nucleotides: TGTGCCAGCACCACGACAGGGCTGAACACTGAAGCTTTCTTT. Full variable domain (missing parts from reference TRBV28 and TRBJ1-1): DVKVTQSSRYLVKRTGEKVFLECVQDMDHENMFWYRQDPGLGLRLIYFSYDVKMKEKGDIPEGYSVSREKKERFSLILESASTNQTSMYLCASTTTGLNTEAFFGQGTRLTVV.